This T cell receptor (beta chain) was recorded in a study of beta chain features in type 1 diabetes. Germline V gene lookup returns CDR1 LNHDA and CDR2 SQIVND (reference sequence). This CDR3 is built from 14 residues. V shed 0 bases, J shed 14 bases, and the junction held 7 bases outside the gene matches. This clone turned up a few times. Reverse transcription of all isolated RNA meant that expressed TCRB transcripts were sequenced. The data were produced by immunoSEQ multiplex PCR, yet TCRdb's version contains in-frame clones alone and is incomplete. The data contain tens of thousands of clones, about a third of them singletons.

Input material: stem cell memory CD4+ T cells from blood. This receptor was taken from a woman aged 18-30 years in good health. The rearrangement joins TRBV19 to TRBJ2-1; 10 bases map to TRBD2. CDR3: CASSIEGGSGREFF. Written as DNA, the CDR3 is TGTGCCAGTAGTATAGAAGGAGGAAGCGGGAGGGAGTTCTTC.